This entry lists 14 T cell receptor beta chains sequenced from one sample in a study of blood T cell repertoires in COVID-19. Produced via immunoSEQ multiplex PCR; TCRdb's table is partial and in-frame only. The data contain some 22,000 clones, less than 90% of them seen just once; the ten biggest clones take up 25% to 30%. Source material: peripheral blood. Source of these receptors: a man between 65 and 80 years old with COVID-19, enrolled during active disease.

The genes are TRBV11-2 and TRBJ2-2; 14 positions agree with TRBD2. V lost 5 bases, J lost 7 bases, and 9 bases stayed unmatched. The CDR3 is 17 amino acids. The V gene's germline CDR1 is SGHAT and CDR2 FQNNGV. CDR3 bases: TGTGCCAGCAGCCCCACACGACTAGCGGGGGGGGGCGGGGAGCTGTTTTTT. It is translated as CASSPTRLAGGGGELFF.

The rearrangement joins TRBV4-1 to TRBJ1-2; TRBD1 might be the D (5 bases). V lost 4 bases to trimming and J lost 7 bases, with 19 bases between them. The CDR3 is made up of 15 amino acids. Germline V CDR1 and CDR2: MGHRA, YSYEKL. The CDR3 region is CASSRQESQGGGYTF. DNA of the CDR3: TGCGCCAGCAGCCGCCAAGAAAGTCAGGGAGGTGGCTACACCTTC.

This CDR3 reads CASSYSVSRGDTQYF. The CDR3 DNA sequence: TGTGCCAGCAGTTATTCAGTCTCTCGGGGAGATACGCAGTATTTT. The genes are TRBV6-5 and TRBJ2-3; TRBD2 might be the D (5 bases). Germline CDR1 and CDR2: MNHEY and SVGAGI. Trimming cost V 3 bases and J 5 bases, with 15 bases left between them. The CDR3 loop spans 15 amino acids.

The gene calls are TRBV7-6 and TRBJ1-5; 7 bases match TRBD1. V lost 2 bases to trimming and J lost 4 bases; unmatched junction nucleotides: 2. The CDR3 extends over 14 amino acids. The germline V gene has CDR1 SGHVS and CDR2 FNYEAQ. The CDR3 sequence: CASSLRQGNQPQHF. The CDR3 nucleotides are TGTGCCAGCAGCTTACGACAGGGAAATCAGCCCCAGCATTTT.

V usage is TRBV11-2 and J usage is TRBJ1-1; D remains ambiguous. CDR1 and CDR2 (germline): SGHAT, FQNNGV. The CDR3 consists of 13 residues. With 1 base removed from V and 5 bases from J, the gap between germline ends came to 8 bases. DNA for the CDR3: TGTGCCAGCAGCTTAGTCCGCGGGACTGAAGCTTTCTTT. Its translation is CASSLVRGTEAFF.

The chain uses TRBV12-3 or TRBV12-4 and TRBJ2-7; D might be TRBD1 (6 bases). V dropped 3 bases and J dropped 3 bases, with 9 bases sitting between them. The CDR3 is made up of 13 amino acids. DNA for the CDR3: TGTGCCAGCAGTTTTCAGGGGATCTACGAGCAGTACTTC. Encoded protein: CASSFQGIYEQYF.

This rearrangement joins TRBV12-5 to TRBJ2-5; 8 bases are a match to TRBD1. Germline V lookup: CDR1 LGHNT, CDR2 FRNRAP. Trimming removed 3 bases from V and 2 bases from J; junction bases left unmatched: 2. The CDR3 has 14 residues. The DNA for the CDR3 is TGTGCTAGTGGTTTCACAGGGGGGCAAGAGACCCAGTACTTC. It yields the protein CASGFTGGQETQYF.

V gene TRBV11-2 combines with J gene TRBJ2-3; TRBD1 agrees at 7 bases. V trimming: 1 base; J trimming: 2 bases; junction bases outside the gene matches: 6. Per the germline V gene, CDR1 is SGHAT and CDR2 is FQNNGV. This CDR3 contains 16 residues. DNA for the CDR3: TGTGCCAGCAGCTTAGCCGGACAGGTTCTCACAGATACGCAGTATTTT. Translating gives CASSLAGQVLTDTQYF.

The chain has TRBV3-1 (or the pseudogene TRBV3-2) and TRBJ2-3; D call uncertain. CDR3 length: 14 residues. Trimming took off 3 bases at V and 2 bases at J, with 9 bases between the two ends. The germline V gene has CDR1 LGHDT and CDR2 YNNKEL (reference sequence). In DNA, the CDR3 is TGTGCCAGCAGCCAGTTTCAGTTCACAGATACGCAGTATTTT. Protein sequence: CASSQFQFTDTQYF.

The chain links TRBV27 to TRBJ1-3, with TRBD1 as a possible D gene (5 bases). The CDR3 sequence is 14 residues long. Germline CDR1 and CDR2: MNHEY and SMNVEV (reference sequence). The ends were cut back, 3 bases at V and 1 base at J, with 7 bases in the middle. This CDR3 is CASSFGTSGNTIYF. Written as DNA, the CDR3 is TGTGCCAGCAGTTTTGGGACTTCTGGAAACACCATATATTTT.

This sequence joins TRBV19 and TRBJ2-5, with 14 bases fitting TRBD2. J lost 5 bases, V lost 7 bases, and 6 bases had no gene match. The CDR3 has 15 residues. From germline, CDR1 is LNHDA and CDR2 SQIVND (reference sequence). CDR3 loop: CASTSGLAGEETQYF. For the CDR3, the DNA is TGTGCCAGTACCTCGGGACTAGCGGGAGAGGAGACCCAGTACTTC. The full variable domain, completed using reference TRBV19 and TRBJ2-5, is DGGITQSPKYLFRKEGQNVTLSCEQNLNHDAMYWYRQDPGQGLRLIYYSQIVNDFQKGDIAEGYSVSREKKESFPLTVTSAQKNPTAFYLCASTSGLAGEETQYFGPGTRLLVL.

This clone was counted once. This sequence joins TRBV18 and TRBJ2-7; D perhaps matches TRBD1 (6 bases). Germline assignment: CDR1 KGHSH and CDR2 LQKENI. The CDR3 runs to 14 residues. V was shortened by 3 bases and J by 2 bases, with 11 bases between the two germline ends. The chain's CDR3 is CASSPRQGTYEQYF. CDR3 nucleotides: TGTGCCAGCTCACCGAGGCAGGGGACCTACGAGCAGTACTTC.

The J gene is TRBJ1-2, the V gene TRBV6-1; weak D call: TRBD1 (5 bases). Trimming stripped 7 bases from V and 0 bases from J, with 21 bases between. Germline V gene lookup returns CDR1 MNHNS and CDR2 SASEGT. The CDR3 contains 17 residues. The CDR3 sequence is CASTDATVSTANYGYTF. The CDR3 nucleotides are TGTGCCAGCACTGACGCGACAGTCAGTACAGCTAACTATGGCTACACCTTC.

V usage is TRBV7-6 and J usage is TRBJ2-1; 7 nucleotides line up with TRBD2. Germline-derived CDR1 and CDR2 are SGHVS and FNYEAQ. V trimming: 0 bases; J trimming: 2 bases; junction bases outside the gene matches: 7. The CDR3 loop spans 17 amino acids. The CDR3 protein is CASSLALGGSPYNEQFF. CDR3 sequence (DNA): TGTGCCAGCAGCTTAGCGCTTGGCGGGAGCCCCTACAATGAGCAGTTCTTC. The full variable domain, in which reference TRBV7-6 and TRBJ2-1 provide the parts outside the CDR3, is GAGVSQSPRYKVTKRGQDVALRCDPISGHVSLYWYRQALGQGPEFLTYFNYEAQQDKSGLPNDRFSAERPEGSISTLTIQRTEQRDSAMYRCASSLALGGSPYNEQFFGPGTRLTVL.